Listed here are 7 T cell receptor beta chains from one sample, sequenced in a study of CD8+ T cells in alopecia areata. It was cDNA, reverse transcribed from extracted RNA, that served as the sequencing template. Profiling relied on immunoSEQ multiplex PCR, and the TCRdb table lists in-frame clones only, not all of them. The repertoire has 180,000 or so clones, about 63% of them found once; the top ten carry 1.7%. The source was CD4+ T cells sorted from blood, collected at week 0. These receptors all come from a human donor with alopecia areata.

The DNA for the CDR3 is TGTGCCAGCTCACCCTCGACAGGGATGGCTTTCTTT. This sequence encodes CASSPSTGMAFF. This chain links TRBV18 with TRBJ1-1; 7 bases map to TRBD1. Germline CDR1 KGHSH, CDR2 LQKENI. Unmatched junction bases numbered 6, after V lost 3 bases and J lost 11 bases. The CDR3 is made up of 12 amino acids.

In its sample, this clone was seen many times. The chain links TRBV11-2 to TRBJ2-3, with 7 bases lining up with TRBD2. V gave up 4 bases and J gave up 0 bases; unmatched junction bases: 7. This CDR3 comprises 16 residues. Germline V gives CDR1 SGHAT, CDR2 FQNNGV. The CDR3 loop reads CASSSQRGLSTDTQYF. CDR3 DNA sequence: TGTGCCAGCAGCTCCCAGCGGGGCCTAAGCACAGATACGCAGTATTTT.

The rearrangement joins TRBV5-1 to TRBJ1-5, with TRBD1 identical over 8 bases. CDR1 is SGHRS, CDR2 YFSETQ, per germline. This CDR3 has 16 amino acids. Unmatched junction bases numbered 6, after V lost 0 bases and J lost 4 bases. For the CDR3, the DNA is TGCGCCAGCAGCTTGGGAGGACAGGGAGGTAATCAGCCCCAGCATTTT. Its translation: CASSLGGQGGNQPQHF.

The chain carries TRBV29-1 and TRBJ2-3; 7 bases map to TRBD1. Per germline, CDR1 SQVTM and CDR2 ANQGSEA. Germline trimming cut 6 bases from V and 0 bases from J; bases unmatched to any gene: 3. The CDR3 loop spans 13 amino acids. The CDR3, as DNA: TGCAGCGTCACAGGGGCTAGCACAGATACGCAGTATTTT. It encodes CSVTGASTDTQYF.

The V and J genes are TRBV5-1 and TRBJ2-2; 9 nucleotides agree with TRBD1. Per germline, CDR1 SGHRS and CDR2 YFSETQ. After removal of 7 bases from V and 3 bases from J, the junction contained 10 bases not matched to a gene. The CDR3 sequence is 16 residues long. This CDR3 reads CASEKSGQGHTGELFF. The CDR3 nucleotides read TGCGCCAGCGAGAAATCCGGACAGGGGCACACCGGGGAGCTGTTTTTT.

This clone has just a few counts. This chain links TRBV29-1 with TRBJ1-1; D gene unclear. Trimming stripped 6 bases from V and 3 bases from J, with 11 bases between. Germline V lookup: CDR1 SQVTM, CDR2 ANQGSEA. The CDR3 is 12 amino acids. The CDR3 reads CSVPSRYTEAFF. CDR3 nucleotide sequence: TGCAGCGTGCCTTCGCGCTACACTGAAGCTTTCTTT.

The gene calls are TRBV29-1 and TRBJ2-5, with D unclear. CDR1 SQVTM and CDR2 ANQGSEA come from the germline V gene. The CDR3 has 12 amino acids. Trimming took 6 bases from V and 4 from J, leaving 12 bases between them. The CDR3 region has the DNA TGCAGCGTGGGTGTCCAGACAGAGACCCAGTACTTC. Protein: CSVGVQTETQYF.